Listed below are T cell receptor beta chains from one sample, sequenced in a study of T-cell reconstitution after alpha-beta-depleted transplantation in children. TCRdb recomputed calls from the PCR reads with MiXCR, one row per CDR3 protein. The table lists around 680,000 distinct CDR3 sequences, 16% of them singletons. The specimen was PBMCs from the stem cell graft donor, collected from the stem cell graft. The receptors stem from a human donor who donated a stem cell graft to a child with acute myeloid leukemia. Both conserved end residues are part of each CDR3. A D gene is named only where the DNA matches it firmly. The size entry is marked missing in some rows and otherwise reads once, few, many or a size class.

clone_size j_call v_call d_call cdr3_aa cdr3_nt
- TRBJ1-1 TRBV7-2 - CASRYQRNTEAFF TGTGCCAGCAGATATCAGAGGAACACTGAAGCTTTCTTT
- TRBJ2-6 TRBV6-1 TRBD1 CASSVDRGLGANVLTF TGTGCCAGCAGTGTAGACAGGGGATTGGGGGCCAACGTCCTGACTTTC
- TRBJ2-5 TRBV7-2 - CASSPPWGEGETQYF TGTGCCAGCAGCCCCCCCTGGGGTGAAGGAGAGACCCAGTACTTC
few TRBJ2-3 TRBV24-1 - CATSLAQVGTTDTQYF TGTGCCACCAGCTTAGCCCAAGTCGGCACCACAGATACGCAGTATTTT
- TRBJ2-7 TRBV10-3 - CAISGGHVYEQYF TGTGCCATCAGTGGTGGACATGTCTACGAGCAGTACTTC
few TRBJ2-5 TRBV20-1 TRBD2 CSASGSGGPETQYF TGCAGTGCTAGTGGGTCGGGGGGGCCGGAGACCCAGTACTTC
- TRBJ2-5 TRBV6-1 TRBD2 CASRNRGDLQETQYF TGTGCCAGCAGAAATCGGGGGGACCTCCAAGAGACCCAGTACTTC
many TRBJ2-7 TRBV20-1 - CSARDGIRSYEQYF TGCAGTGCTAGAGATGGGATTCGCTCCTACGAGCAGTACTTC
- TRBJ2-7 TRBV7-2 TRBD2 CASSPTSGPYEQYF TGTGCCAGCAGCCCAACTAGCGGACCCTACGAGCAGTACTTC
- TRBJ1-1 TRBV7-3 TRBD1 CASSLTGDKGGDTEAFF TGTGCCAGCAGCTTAACGGGCGATAAAGGGGGCGACACTGAAGCTTTCTTT
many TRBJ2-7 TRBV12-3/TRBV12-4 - CASSRDGVYEQYF TGTGCCAGCAGTCGGGACGGTGTCTACGAGCAGTACTTC
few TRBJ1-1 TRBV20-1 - CSAREGPGRNMNTEAFF TGCAGTGCTAGAGAGGGTCCTGGGAGGAATATGAACACTGAAGCTTTCTTT
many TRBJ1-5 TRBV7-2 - CASNGYQPQHF TGTGCCAGCAATGGGTATCAGCCCCAGCATTTT
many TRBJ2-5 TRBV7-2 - CASSPATGETQYF TGTGCCAGCAGCCCAGCGACTGGAGAGACCCAGTACTTC
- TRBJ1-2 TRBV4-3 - CASSQDKGFGYTF TGCGCCAGCAGCCAAGATAAAGGGTTTGGCTACACCTTC
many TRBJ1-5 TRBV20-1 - CSASLNQPQHF TGCAGTGCTTCACTAAATCAGCCCCAGCATTTT
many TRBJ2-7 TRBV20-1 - CSARGRPGVYEQYF TGCAGTGCTAGAGGTCGTCCAGGGGTGTACGAGCAGTACTTC
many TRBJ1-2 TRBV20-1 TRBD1 CSVPDRDGYGYTF TGCAGTGTCCCGGACAGGGACGGCTATGGCTACACCTTC
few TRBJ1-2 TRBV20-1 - CSASGASYGYTF TGCAGTGCTAGCGGGGCCTCTTATGGCTACACCTTC
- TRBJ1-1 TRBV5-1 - CASSSLDSLNTEAFF TGCGCCAGCAGCTCCCTGGACAGTCTGAACACTGAAGCTTTCTTT
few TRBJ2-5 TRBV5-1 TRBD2 CASRGLAVQETQYF TGCGCCAGCAGGGGACTAGCGGTTCAAGAGACCCAGTACTTC
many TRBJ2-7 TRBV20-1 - CSARLEPQREQYF TGCAGTGCTAGGCTCGAGCCCCAGAGGGAGCAGTACTTC
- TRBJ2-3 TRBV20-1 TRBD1 CSARDRVIQGARRNTQYF TGCAGTGCTAGAGATCGAGTAATACAGGGGGCACGCAGGAATACGCAGTATTTT
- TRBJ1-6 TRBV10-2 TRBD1 CASSESEDRASPLHF TGCGCCAGCAGTGAGTCGGAGGACAGGGCCTCACCCCTCCACTTT
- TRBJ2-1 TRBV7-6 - CASSLVGGTTGDQF TGTGCCAGCAGCTTAGTAGGTGGGACAACTGGGGATCAATTC
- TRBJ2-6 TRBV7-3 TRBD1 CASSFGTVGSGANVLTF TGTGCCAGCAGCTTCGGGACAGTGGGATCTGGGGCCAACGTCCTGACTTTC
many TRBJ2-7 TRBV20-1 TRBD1 CSGIGGQGGDEQYF TGCAGTGGAATTGGGGGACAGGGGGGTGATGAGCAGTACTTC
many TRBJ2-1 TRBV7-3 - CASAAGGYNEQFF TGTGCCAGCGCTGCCGGAGGCTACAATGAGCAGTTCTTC
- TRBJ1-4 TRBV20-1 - CSASMSGLNEKLFF TGCAGTGCTAGCATGTCAGGACTTAATGAAAAACTGTTTTTT
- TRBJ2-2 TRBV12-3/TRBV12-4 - CASSPSRRELFF TGTGCCAGCAGCCCTTCTCGAAGGGAGCTGTTTTTT
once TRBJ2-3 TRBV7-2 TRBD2 CASSFYSGGSTDTQYF TGTGCCAGCAGCTTCTATAGCGGGGGGAGCACAGATACGCAGTATTTT
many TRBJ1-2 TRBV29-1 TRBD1 CSGKITGGTDGYTF TGCAGCGGCAAAATTACAGGGGGAACGGATGGCTACACCTTC
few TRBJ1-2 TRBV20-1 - CSASQMGNYGYTF TGCAGTGCTAGCCAAATGGGAAACTATGGCTACACCTTC
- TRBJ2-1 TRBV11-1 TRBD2 CASSLGLAGGGGYNEQFF TGTGCCAGCAGCCTGGGACTAGCGGGGGGCGGTGGATACAATGAGCAGTTCTTC
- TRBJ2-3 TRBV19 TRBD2 CASTGGGSSTDTQYF TGTGCCAGTACCGGGGGAGGGTCTAGCACAGATACGCAGTATTTT
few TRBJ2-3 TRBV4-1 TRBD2 CASSQVGLATQYF TGCGCCAGCAGCCAGGTGGGACTAGCGACGCAGTATTTT
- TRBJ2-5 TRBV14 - CASSQGLLGRETQYF TGTGCCAGCAGCCAAGGCCTTTTGGGGCGAGAGACCCAGTACTTC
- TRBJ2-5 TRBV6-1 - CASSFGQNQETQYF TGTGCCAGCAGCTTCGGACAGAACCAAGAGACCCAGTACTTC
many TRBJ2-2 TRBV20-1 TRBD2 CSAFSRGGRGGELFF TGCAGTGCTTTTTCGCGGGGGGGCAGGGGCGGGGAGCTGTTTTTT
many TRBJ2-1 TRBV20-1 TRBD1 CSVPTGGLYNEQFF TGCAGTGTTCCGACAGGGGGGCTCTACAATGAGCAGTTCTTC
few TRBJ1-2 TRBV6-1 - CASSEQGLGNYGYTF TGTGCCAGCAGTGAACAGGGGCTGGGTAACTATGGCTACACCTTC
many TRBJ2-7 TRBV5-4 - CASRPGDSYEQYF TGTGCCAGCAGGCCAGGGGACTCCTACGAGCAGTACTTC
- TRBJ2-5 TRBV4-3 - CASSQVGAEETQYF TGCGCCAGCAGCCAAGTAGGTGCCGAAGAGACCCAGTACTTC
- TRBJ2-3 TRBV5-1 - CASSSRALDTQYF TGCGCCAGCAGCTCCAGGGCCCTAGATACGCAGTATTTT
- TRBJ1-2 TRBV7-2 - CATGPGRHYGYTF TGTGCCACGGGTCCGGGAAGACACTATGGCTACACCTTC
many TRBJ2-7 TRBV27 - CASSFRGALYEQYF TGTGCCAGCAGTTTCCGGGGGGCGCTCTACGAGCAGTACTTC
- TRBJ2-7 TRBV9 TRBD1 CASSAAGGRYEQYF TGTGCCAGCAGTGCGGCAGGGGGCCGTTACGAGCAGTACTTC
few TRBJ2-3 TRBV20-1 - CSARPGGNRDPTDTQYF TGCAGTGCTAGACCCGGGGGTAATCGGGACCCCACAGATACGCAGTATTTT
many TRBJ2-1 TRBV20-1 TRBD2 CSARAGTTGNEQFF TGCAGTGCTAGAGCCGGGACTACAGGCAATGAGCAGTTCTTC
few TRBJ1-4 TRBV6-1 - CASRARGLSEKLFF TGTGCCAGCAGGGCTCGGGGGCTTAGTGAAAAACTGTTTTTT
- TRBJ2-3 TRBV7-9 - CASSPAYTWDTQYF TGTGCCAGCAGCCCGGCCTACACTTGGGATACGCAGTATTTT
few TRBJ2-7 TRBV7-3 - CASSPAGQAYEQYF TGTGCCAGCAGCCCCGCCGGGCAGGCCTACGAGCAGTACTTC
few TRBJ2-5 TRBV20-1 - CSARDPGAEETQYF TGCAGTGCTAGAGATCCCGGGGCGGAGGAGACCCAGTACTTC
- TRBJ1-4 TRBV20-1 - CSAIIRTEATNEKLFF TGCAGTGCTATTATCCGGACTGAGGCAACTAATGAAAAACTGTTTTTT
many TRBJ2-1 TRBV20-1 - CSARGPRGEQFF TGCAGTGCTAGAGGTCCCCGGGGGGAGCAGTTCTTC